This T cell receptor (beta chain) was profiled in a study of cytomegalovirus exposure and HLA in healthy donors (dated by TCRdb to the late 2010s). For the wider study: In an earlier analysis of roughly 500 of the donors, 276 Gb of sequence data and 95 million to 130 million unique TCR beta sequences from about 190 million T cells were reported. Class I and class II HLA loci were covered by the typing at four-digit resolution. Among 398 genotyped donors of the cohort, an average of 235,054 unique TCR beta nucleotide sequences were sequenced per donor, about a sixth of them non-productive. A later genetic analysis took genome-wide SNP genotypes for about 65% of the roughly 670 donors and used that subset as a discovery cohort. Rather than using new phenotypic data, the later analysis identified candidate immune exposures from TCR beta sequences and from how often those sequences occurred across donors. In a later analysis, previously published TCR beta repertoires from about 670 donors were re-analyzed and high-resolution HLA genotyping was added so that TCR occurrence patterns could be studied. Of the roughly 400 genotyped donors, around 81% fell in the genetic ancestry cluster associated with self-reported Caucasian donors. Along with the approximately 650-subject first cohort, a separate validation cohort of over a hundred different subjects was used. Typing coverage differed by locus: A, B, C, DRB1 and DQB1 were typed in about 629-640 donors, DQA1 in about 510, DPA1 in around 610, and DPB1 in 400 to 490. The study aimed to test whether signatures of past pathogen exposure could be identified by cataloging public T cell receptors. An early release covering about 600 HLA-typed donors comprised 250 to 350 gigabases of sequencing data and 85 million or so unique TCR sequences. Alongside the repertoire data, information on donor age, sex, ethnicity and CMV serostatus was compiled. To decide whether each TCR beta V gene segment behaved as functional or pseudogenic, an earlier analysis of fewer than 750 of the donors relied on high-throughput TCR beta sequencing. All discovery cohort repertoires had been generated on a single sequencing platform. High-throughput TCR immunosequencing, statistical association of individual TCRs with disease status, and machine learning were combined to predict cytomegalovirus infection status. Four or five DR-DQ haplotypes were treated as single units for association and clustering because of strong linkage in the cohort. Using immunosequencing, the study profiled T cell repertoires from around 670 subjects and related those repertoires to cytomegalovirus serostatus.

The method behind the library was the immunoSEQ multiplex PCR assay. For the multiplex PCR, a mixture combining 60 forward primers for TCR Vbeta segments and 13 reverse primers for TCR Jbeta segments was used. Amplification of the CDR3 region of rearranged TCR beta genes was performed with a multiplex PCR assay on genomic DNA. The Illumina HiSeq System was used to sequence the amplified TCR beta libraries as 87-base-pair reads. The published analysis was carried out like this. In a later analysis, 80 million or so unique TCR beta chains were counted across the 500 to 700 repertoires, and roughly 10 million of these chains were shared by at least two donors. Raw reads were error-corrected and collapsed into unique sequences with a nearest-neighbor algorithm that merged closely related sequences to remove PCR and sequencing errors. CDR3 sequences were aligned to IMGT reference sequences to assign V, D and J gene segments. Each retained sequence needed at least a six-nucleotide match to both a V gene segment and a J gene segment. Rearrangements were classified as productive when the CDR3 lacked stop codons and remained in frame with V and J, and all other rearrangements were classified as non-productive. Following IMGT convention, CDR3 was defined as the stretch from the second conserved V-encoded cysteine to the conserved J-encoded phenylalanine. Sequences without an unambiguous match to a single V gene segment were excluded from the earlier analysis of almost 600 of the donors. An earlier analysis of a few hundred of the donors called V segments functional above 56.7% productive rearrangements and segregating when the between-donor standard deviation exceeded 5%. To diagnose cytomegalovirus status from the catalog of TCR beta chain sequences, a statistical classification framework was built. In a later analysis, V and J genes were assigned by comparing TCR nucleotide sequences against IMGT/GENE-DB human TR gene sequences. The TCRdist pipeline was used in a later analysis to assign CDR3 sequences and most-parsimonious VDJ recombination scenarios. In a later analysis, each TCR beta chain was defined by its CDR3 amino acid sequence together with its V-gene family, and reads without a unique V-gene family were excluded. As a way to deal with suspected cross-contamination and a sequencing artifact, a later analysis dropped more than 500 nucleotide sequences that were highly shared and had low generation probability. A later analysis calculated a clonal expansion index for each public chain from normalized within-repertoire ranks of inferred template counts. A later analysis computed generation probabilities with a VDJ recombination model fitted to out-of-frame rearrangements, and checked the results against IGoR. In a later analysis, hypergeometric tests were used to score TCR-TCR, TCR-HLA and TCR-CMV co-occurrence, with a repertoire-size bias correction applied to TCR pairs. In a later analysis, false discovery rates were estimated by permuting HLA or CMV assignments 20 times. A later analysis grouped co-occurring TCRs with DBSCAN, adding TCRdist sequence similarity when clustering within HLA-allele-positive subsets. For co-occurrence clustering, repertoires with fewer than 30,000 or more than 120,000 public chains were excluded, along with a handful of repertoires with anomalous nucleotide sharing. TCRdb re-hosts the immuneACCESS table, in-frame sequences only. Its copies lack some clones; in the studies checked, an unresolved V gene accounts for under half of them, and the cause for the rest is not known. V and J calls plus clone size are reproduced from that table; the DNA served to infer D and trimming. The sample table holds 150,000 to 200,000 clones, of which around 77% were seen once. The ten largest clonotypes hold about 2.9% of the sample.

For CDR1 and CDR2, the germline V gene lists MNHEY and SVGAGI. From the cysteine through the phenylalanine, the CDR3 covers 11 amino acids. The sequence is cut down to CDR3 DNA, 33 bases in frame from base 1. Trimming costs V 6 bases and J 7 bases, and their ends lie 9 bases apart. The cohort was made up of under 800 healthy bone marrow donors. At the time of sampling, every cohort member was nominally healthy, though immune exposures that went unrecorded were likely present. The donor was CMV seronegative and belonged to the group of 380 or so seronegative cohort members. Each donor provided a peripheral blood sample, and peripheral blood mononuclear cells were used for TCR beta sequencing. The Qiagen DNeasy Blood Extraction Kit was used to extract genomic DNA from the blood cell samples. The study at large found these results: In vitro tests confirmed that a few of the cytomegalovirus-associated TCR beta chains recognize cytomegalovirus antigens. The authors suggested that the approach could potentially be extended to other disease states and immunological phenotypes. Only TCR beta chains were sequenced in this cohort, and the absence of alpha or paired-chain data limited detectable features. In a later analysis, TCR association rates were found to vary across HLA loci, with the most associated TCRs seen for DRB1 alleles and the fewest for HLA-C alleles. Correlated functional status among segregating V segments might be attributable to linkage disequilibrium, but an unknown experimental factor could not be ruled out. Some IMGT-functional V segments, including TRBV6-2 and TRBV6-3, could not be told apart with the 87-base-pair reads, so those segments were excluded. Presence/absence analyses assumed roughly uniform sequencing depth across donors, an assumption that may not hold. The earlier analysis of 587 of the donors excluded approximately 15 rarely observed V segments, including chromosome 9 orphons, because counts were too low. A further reported finding was that TCR beta sequences accurately predicted the HLA-A and HLA-B alleles for most subjects in the first cohort. Specific HLA alleles were associated with over 15,000 TCR beta sequences at a false discovery rate of 0.05 in a later analysis. In both the original and validation cohorts, the classifier was reported to diagnose cytomegalovirus status with high specificity and sensitivity. Immune exposure information for the cohort was limited to CMV serostatus. A later analysis found that HLA-associated TCR beta chains were more clonally expanded and had lower generation probabilities than equally common non-associated chains. A cluster of highly shared sequence variants was judged likely to be a technical artifact of the sequencing pipeline. In a later analysis, several top co-occurrence clusters were reported to appear linked to parvovirus B19, influenza, CMV and Epstein-Barr virus. A later analysis found that most CMV-associated TCR beta chains appeared HLA-restricted, with HLA associations seemingly driven largely by CMV exposure. V-gene and J-gene trimming of TCR beta chains was associated with a missense DCLRE1C variant in a later genetic analysis, and the association was replicated in an independent cohort. Most TCR sequences were seen in very few donors, while some public TCRs were found in many individuals. In an earlier analysis of about 600 of the donors, most TCR beta V segments appeared in productive rearrangements about 87% or about 30% of the time, broadly matching IMGT annotations. Strong co-occurrence of HLA alleles, especially DR and DQ, made assigning TCR associations to individual alleles difficult. Compared with the approximately 670-donor mean, donors in an Asian-associated ancestry cluster had fewer N-insertions in productive TCRs, according to a later genetic analysis. Because HLA typing was missing for some donors at each locus, association tests included only the typed subset. A total of 164 TCR beta chains were listed by the study as associated with cytomegalovirus.

Regarding this clone: What antigen it recognizes has not been identified. No qualities accompany the bases; no much larger clone lies one base away. Within the sample, other DNA sequences also encode this same CDR3.

This clonotype was sampled from a female donor in good health and CMV-seronegative. Sequencing input: PBMCs. Recombination connected TRBV6-5 to TRBJ1-2; a weak D assignment points to TRBD1 (5 bases agree). CDR3 protein: CASSQGGGYTF. The DNA sequence is as follows: TGTGCCAGCAGCCAGGGAGGTGGCTACACCTTC.